These 25 T cell receptor beta chains came from one sample sequenced in a study of cytomegalovirus exposure and HLA in healthy donors. Libraries were prepared by immunoSEQ multiplex PCR; TCRdb keeps only in-frame clonotypes and omits some of them. The data contain about 170,000 clones, roughly nine tenths of them seen just once; the ten biggest clones take up roughly 2.5%. Source material: PBMCs. All receptors come from a man between 18 and 29 years old in good health and CMV-seropositive.

The CDR3 loop is CASSPTGGTDTQYF. The CDR3 DNA follows: TGTGCCAGCAGCCCCACAGGGGGGACAGATACGCAGTATTTT. The chain recombines TRBV7-3 with TRBJ2-3; 8 bases are a match to TRBD1. The junction had 4 bases not matched to a gene; V was cut back by 5 bases and J by 3 bases. The CDR3 spans 14 residues. CDR1 is SGHTA and CDR2 is FQGTGA in the germline V gene.

The chain carries TRBV10-3 and TRBJ2-7; 8 positions agree with TRBD2. The ends lost 10 bases at V and 1 base at J; junction bases unmatched: 6. Per the germline V gene, CDR1 is ENHRY and CDR2 is SYGVKD. The CDR3 length is 13 residues. As DNA, the CDR3 is TGTGCCAGCCGGGAGGGCCTTTCCTACGAGCAGTACTTC. This sequence encodes CASREGLSYEQYF.

The chain couples TRBV4-2 to TRBJ2-7; 9 nucleotides line up with TRBD2. Germline V gene data show CDR1 as LGHNA and CDR2 as YNFKEQ. The CDR3 extends over 16 amino acids. Unmatched junction bases numbered 8, after V lost 0 bases and J lost 5 bases. This CDR3 is CASSQDSSGRWNEQYF. The CDR3 region has the DNA TGTGCCAGCAGCCAAGATAGTAGCGGGAGATGGAACGAGCAGTACTTC.

V is TRBV18 and J is TRBJ2-1; TRBD2 matches 11 bases. The junction had 8 bases not matched to a gene; V was cut back by 3 bases and J by 7 bases. The CDR3 contains 16 residues. Germline CDR1 KGHSH, CDR2 LQKENI. This CDR3 is CASSPSSGGTKNEQFF. CDR3 nucleotide sequence: TGTGCCAGCTCACCCTCTAGCGGGGGGACAAAAAATGAGCAGTTCTTC.

The J gene is TRBJ1-2, the V gene TRBV5-1; 7 bases are a match to TRBD1. In germline, CDR1 is SGHRS, CDR2 YFSETQ. Trimming cost V 4 bases and J 5 bases; bases outside gene matches: 14. CDR3 length equals 16 residues. The CDR3 loop reads CASSPDKTTGRYGYTF. DNA of the CDR3: TGCGCCAGCAGCCCCGATAAAACGACAGGGAGGTATGGCTACACCTTC. Using reference TRBV5-1 and TRBJ1-2 for the parts outside the CDR3, the full variable domain is KAGVTQTPRYLIKTRGQQVTLSCSPISGHRSVSWYQQTPGQGLQFLFEYFSETQRNKGNFPGRFSGRQFSNSRSEMNVSTLELGDSALYLCASSPDKTTGRYGYTFGSGTRLTVV.

The CDR3 nucleotides read TGTGCCAGCAGCCCCCGGACAGTCCGGAACACCGGGGAGCTGTTTTTT. Its protein is CASSPRTVRNTGELFF. The chain combines TRBV13 with TRBJ2-2, with a tentative D call TRBD1 (6 bases). The germline V gene encodes CDR1 PRHDT and CDR2 FYEKMQ (reference sequence). Trimming stripped 5 bases from V and 1 base from J, with 14 bases between. CDR3 length: 16 amino acids.

V usage is TRBV9 and J usage is TRBJ2-5, with a possible D match to TRBD1 (6 bases). CDR1 is SGDLS, CDR2 YYNGEE, per germline. Trimming took off 3 bases at V and 4 bases at J, with 16 bases between the two ends. There are 15 residues in the CDR3. CDR3 loop: CASSAKGIGGETQYF. The CDR3, as DNA: TGTGCCAGCAGCGCAAAAGGGATAGGGGGAGAGACCCAGTACTTC.

Written as DNA, the CDR3 is TGTGCCAGCAGTGAAGCGCGCCGGGGGGGCTTCGAGACCCAGTACTTC. Its translation is CASSEARRGGFETQYF. The chain employs TRBV2 and TRBJ2-5, with 8 bases fitting TRBD2. Unmatched junction bases numbered 8, after V lost 0 bases and J lost 5 bases. The CDR3 runs 16 residues. The germline gives CDR1 SNHLY, CDR2 FYNNEI.

The rearrangement joins TRBV7-2 to TRBJ2-7, with TRBD1 matching 8 bases. Germline loops: CDR1 SGHTA, CDR2 FQGNSA. V dropped 3 bases and J dropped 0; count of bases not matched to a gene: 7. The CDR3 runs 16 residues. The CDR3: CASSFWGRGLSYEQYF. CDR3 sequence (DNA): TGTGCCAGCAGCTTCTGGGGCAGGGGGCTCTCCTACGAGCAGTACTTC.

The chain combines TRBV2 with TRBJ2-1; a possible D gene is TRBD1 (5 bases). The germline CDR1 and CDR2 sequences are SNHLY and FYNNEI. The CDR3 has 14 residues. Trimming stripped 4 bases from V and 4 bases from J, with 11 bases between. The CDR3 sequence: CASSGQGEYNEQFF. As DNA, the CDR3 is TGTGCCAGCAGTGGCCAGGGCGAGTACAATGAGCAGTTCTTC.

V and J are TRBV18 and TRBJ2-5, with D perhaps matching TRBD1 (5 bases). V lost 0 bases and J 1 base, leaving 12 bases between the germline ends. The CDR3 spans 16 residues. The germline V gene has CDR1 KGHSH and CDR2 LQKENI. CDR3 protein: CASSPPNRTVQETQYF. The CDR3 nucleotides are TGTGCCAGCTCACCACCCAACAGGACGGTCCAAGAGACCCAGTACTTC. The whole variable domain, filled in from reference TRBV18 and TRBJ2-5, reads NAGVMQNPRHLVRRRGQEARLRCSPMKGHSHVYWYRQLPEEGLKFMVYLQKENIIDESGMPKERFSAEFPKEGPSILRIQQVVRGDSAAYFCASSPPNRTVQETQYFGPGTRLLVL.

The chain joins TRBV5-1 to TRBJ1-4; D is perhaps TRBD1 (5 bases). V lost 4 bases and J 7 bases, leaving 14 bases between the germline ends. CDR1 and CDR2 (germline): SGHRS, YFSETQ. The CDR3 extends over 14 amino acids. CDR3 bases: TGCGCCAGCAGCGCCGGGACTTTACGTGAAAAACTGTTTTTT. It encodes CASSAGTLREKLFF.

This clone was seen only a few times. This chain links TRBV28 with TRBJ2-7; D is undetermined. The CDR3 length is 12 residues. V dropped 3 bases and J dropped 4 bases, with 7 bases sitting between them. Per the germline V gene, CDR1 is MDHEN and CDR2 is SYDVKM. In DNA form, the CDR3 reads TGTGCCAGCAGTTTGTCCCTTTACGAGCAGTACTTC. The encoded protein is CASSLSLYEQYF. The full variable domain, rest sourced from reference TRBV28 and TRBJ2-7, is DVKVTQSSRYLVKRTGEKVFLECVQDMDHENMFWYRQDPGLGLRLIYFSYDVKMKEKGDIPEGYSVSREKKERFSLILESASTNQTSMYLCASSLSLYEQYFGPGTRLTVT.

This chain connects TRBV5-1 to TRBJ1-1; 8 bases match TRBD1. CDR1 SGHRS and CDR2 YFSETQ come from the germline V gene. The CDR3 extends over 14 amino acids. The J segment lost 4 bases and the V segment lost 3 bases, leaving 5 bases of the junction unmatched. The CDR3 DNA reads TGCGCCAGCAGCTCACTTACAGGGGGCACTGAAGCTTTCTTT. It specifies CASSSLTGGTEAFF.

The chain couples TRBV7-8 to TRBJ1-5; D gene unclear. From germline, CDR1 is SGHVS and CDR2 FQNEAQ. The length of the CDR3 is 16 residues. V lost 7 bases and J lost 0, with 16 bases in between. The CDR3: CASTSAPGDSNQPQHF. The CDR3 region has the DNA TGTGCCAGCACCTCCGCCCCCGGGGATAGCAATCAGCCCCAGCATTTT.

As regards this clone: Other DNA sequences in this specimen translate into the identical CDR3. The genes are TRBV18 and TRBJ2-5; tentative D call: TRBD2 (6 bases). Germline CDR1 KGHSH, CDR2 LQKENI. Between the trimmed V and J ends, which lost 6 bases and 4 bases, there was a span of 12 bases. This CDR3 region has 13 residues. Here the CDR3 reads CASSPAGGETQYF. The CDR3, as DNA: TGTGCCAGCTCTCCGGCCGGGGGAGAGACCCAGTACTTC.

A single count supports this clone. The rearrangement uses TRBV7-3 and TRBJ2-2, with TRBD2 matching 8 bases. Germline V gene data show CDR1 as SGHTA and CDR2 as FQGTGA. The CDR3 runs to 16 residues. Trimming removed 1 base from V and 4 bases from J; junction bases left unmatched: 5. CDR3 in amino acids: CASSLRVAGGTGELFF. The CDR3 DNA is TGTGCCAGCAGCTTAAGGGTCGCGGGGGGCACCGGGGAGCTGTTTTTT.

There are a few counts of this clone. V gene TRBV27 combines with J gene TRBJ1-5; 7 nucleotides align to TRBD1. V lost 7 bases to trimming and J lost 3 bases; unmatched junction nucleotides: 6. This CDR3 has 14 amino acids. The germline CDR1 and CDR2 sequences are MNHEY and SMNVEV (reference sequence). CDR3 nucleotide sequence: TGTGCCAGCAACCCGACAGGGCTCAATCAGCCCCAGCATTTT. It is translated as CASNPTGLNQPQHF.

This rearrangement joins TRBV4-3 to TRBJ1-6; tentative D call: TRBD1 (5 bases). This CDR3 has 15 residues. The germline V gene encodes CDR1 LGHNA and CDR2 YSLEER. Trimming stripped 4 bases from V and 9 bases from J, with 16 bases between. CDR3: CASSPARAGGSPLHF. The CDR3 DNA reads as TGCGCCAGCAGCCCAGCTCGGGCCGGGGGTTCACCCCTCCACTTT.

This rearrangement joins TRBV27 to TRBJ1-2; D remains ambiguous. CDR1 MNHEY and CDR2 SMNVEV come from the germline V gene (reference sequence). This CDR3 is built from 16 residues. Trimming took off 3 bases at V and 0 bases at J, with 14 bases between the two ends. DNA of the CDR3: TGTGCCAGCAGTTTGAATCCCAGGCGAGCTAACTATGGCTACACCTTC. Translating it yields CASSLNPRRANYGYTF.

The CDR3 protein is CASLPPVGGYGYTF. In DNA form, the CDR3 reads TGTGCCAGCCTCCCTCCTGTCGGGGGCTATGGCTACACCTTC. The J gene is TRBJ1-2, the V gene TRBV7-2; maybe TRBD1 (5 bases). Trimming stripped 8 bases from V and 4 bases from J, with 17 bases between. Germline CDR1 SGHTA, CDR2 FQGNSA. The CDR3 spans 14 residues.

The table lists this clone with a count of one. The chain is built from TRBV10-3 and TRBJ2-5; TRBD2 agrees at 10 bases. The CDR3 has 14 residues. Trimming at V came to 10 bases and at J to 5 bases, leaving 10 bases not matched to a gene. Germline CDR1 and CDR2: ENHRY and SYGVKD. CDR3 bases: TGTGCCACCGGGAGCGGGGGGGCGGGGGAGACCCAGTACTTC. Its protein is CATGSGGAGETQYF.

The V and J genes are TRBV13 and TRBJ1-2; TRBD1 is a possible D gene (6 bases). V was shortened by 4 bases and J by 7 bases, with 16 bases between the two germline ends. Per germline, CDR1 PRHDT and CDR2 FYEKMQ (reference sequence). The CDR3 is 14 residues long. The CDR3 DNA reads as TGTGCCAGCAGCTATACAGGGCTTTTCGGTGGCTACACCTTC. Encoded protein: CASSYTGLFGGYTF.

The sample holds a few counts of this clone. The chain employs TRBV7-9 and TRBJ1-2; the D is unclear. V dropped 0 bases and J dropped 4 bases, with 3 bases sitting between them. The CDR3 is 12 amino acids. Germline V lookup: CDR1 SEHNR, CDR2 FQNEAQ (reference sequence). The CDR3 bases are TGTGCCAGCAGCTTAGCCTTCTATGGCTACACCTTC. Protein sequence: CASSLAFYGYTF.

The chain employs TRBV15 and TRBJ1-2, with D uncertain. Germline V gene lookup returns CDR1 LNHNV and CDR2 YYDKDF (reference sequence). Trimming removed 4 bases at V and 0 bases at J, with 15 bases between. CDR3 size: 16 residues. This CDR3 is CATSKPNEGPNYGYTF. The CDR3 nucleotides read TGTGCCACCAGCAAACCGAACGAGGGTCCTAACTATGGCTACACCTTC.